These T cell receptor beta chains were read from a single sample in a study of blood T cell repertoires in COVID-19. Profiling relied on immunoSEQ multiplex PCR, and the TCRdb table lists in-frame clones only, not all of them. The table has hundreds of thousands of clones, more than 80% seen once. The sequencing input was peripheral blood. The source of these receptors is an elderly woman with COVID-19, enrolled during active disease. Both conserved end residues are part of each CDR3. The order of the fields is CDR3 protein, V gene, J gene.

CDR3: CSVPDSNTEAFF; V: TRBV29-1; J: TRBJ1-1
CDR3: CASSVEGAAALHF; V: TRBV9; J: TRBJ1-6
CDR3: CASGGQGKDTEAFF; V: TRBV7-9; J: TRBJ1-1
CDR3: CATSDGGNQPQHF; V: TRBV24-1; J: TRBJ1-5
CDR3: CASSWGENEQYF; V: TRBV6-2/TRBV6-3; J: TRBJ2-7
CDR3: CASSRGTRGIRSGANVLTF; V: TRBV3-1/TRBV3-2; J: TRBJ2-6
CDR3: CASSQVLANSDTQYF; V: TRBV4-1; J: TRBJ2-3
CDR3: CASQLIAGPNYGYTF; V: TRBV2; J: TRBJ1-2
CDR3: CATSRDPGQGSWTEAFF; V: TRBV15; J: TRBJ1-1
CDR3: CASSISGEEGPYEQYF; V: TRBV11-1; J: TRBJ2-7
CDR3: CASSLTGREETQYF; V: TRBV3-1/TRBV3-2; J: TRBJ2-5
CDR3: CASSLARATNEKLFF; V: TRBV11-2; J: TRBJ1-4
CDR3: CASSSMTGTGTEAFF; V: TRBV5-1; J: TRBJ1-1
CDR3: CASSYGTGGLEQYF; V: TRBV7-2; J: TRBJ2-7
CDR3: CASSRPGGPNTGELFF; V: TRBV3-1/TRBV3-2; J: TRBJ2-2
CDR3: CATRQGAILGNTEAFF; V: TRBV27; J: TRBJ1-1
CDR3: CASTPDGAYTGELFF; V: TRBV27; J: TRBJ2-2
CDR3: CASSFGSGTGRYEQFF; V: TRBV7-2; J: TRBJ2-1
CDR3: CASSYAGPYNYGYTF; V: TRBV6-6; J: TRBJ1-2
CDR3: CASSTRDRLNSPLHF; V: TRBV9; J: TRBJ1-6
CDR3: CASRSLNQPQHF; V: TRBV12-3/TRBV12-4; J: TRBJ1-5
CDR3: CASSQPSGTGAEKLFF; V: TRBV6-6; J: TRBJ1-4
CDR3: CAISEGGAGTGELFF; V: TRBV10-3; J: TRBJ2-2
CDR3: CASSFLVSQETQYF; V: TRBV27; J: TRBJ2-5
CDR3: CASSFGQGPTDTQYF; V: TRBV27; J: TRBJ2-3
CDR3: CASSLLGTKTYEQYF; V: TRBV28; J: TRBJ2-7
CDR3: CASSPSGTGTDTQYF; V: TRBV3-1/TRBV3-2; J: TRBJ2-3
CDR3: CASSLVLAGVVFF; V: TRBV7-9; J: TRBJ2-1
CDR3: CAWSVRVSRSYNEQFF; V: TRBV30; J: TRBJ2-1
CDR3: CASSAGTGEQFF; V: TRBV9; J: TRBJ2-1
CDR3: CASIKSGTRRDTQYF; V: TRBV7-9; J: TRBJ2-3